The source of this TCR beta chain is a study of cytomegalovirus exposure and HLA in healthy donors. This clone was observed a few times. What it binds is not known. The PCR contained 60 Vbeta and 13 Jbeta primers. Data came from immunoSEQ multiplex PCR; TCRdb stores just in-frame clones and leaves some out. This table has 100,000 to 150,000 clones, over 9.5% appearing once. Trimming stripped 0 bases from V and 2 bases from J, with 9 bases between. The CDR3 is 14 amino acids. Germline CDR1 reads GTSNPN; CDR2 reads SVGIG (reference sequence). General study results and limits: For most TCR beta V segments, an earlier analysis put the productive rate at about 87% or about 30% of the time. Later analysis showed most CMV-associated TCR beta chains appearing HLA-restricted.

This chain joins TRBV30 and TRBJ2-3; D ambiguous. The sequenced sample was PBMCs. This TCR came from a woman aged 18-29 years in good health and CMV-seropositive. The CDR3 nucleotides read TGTGCCTGGAGTGTGTGGCAGGACACAGATACGCAGTATTTT. Protein: CAWSVWQDTDTQYF.